These T cell receptor beta chains were read from a single sample in a study of blood T cell repertoires in COVID-19. This table comes from immunoSEQ multiplex PCR, and its TCRdb copy is limited to in-frame clones, with some not included. The sample records about 290,000 clones, approximately 91% being singletons. The sequencing sample was made of PBMCs or T cells enriched from blood (not recorded which). The receptors originated from a woman in her forties who had recovered from COVID-19. Each CDR3 is given with its conserved first and last residue. A D gene is named only where the DNA matches it firmly. Clone size is given for some rows only: seen once, a few or many times, or a class if the clone is expanded.

D,V,size,J,CDR3,DNA
TRBD1,TRBV7-8,NA,TRBJ1-5,CASSLLFSTGQGNDQPQHF,TGTGCCAGCAGCCTACTATTTTCGACGGGACAGGGGAACGATCAGCCCCAGCATTTT
TRBD1,TRBV11-2,NA,TRBJ1-4,CASSGYRGLGEKLFF,TGTGCCAGCAGCGGCTACAGGGGGCTTGGTGAAAAACTGTTTTTT
NA,TRBV7-3,few,TRBJ2-2,CASSGTSLRGTGELFF,TGTGCCAGCAGCGGTACTAGCCTACGAGGCACCGGGGAGCTGTTTTTT
NA,TRBV5-1,NA,TRBJ1-2,CASSWGGADGYTF,TGCGCCAGCAGCTGGGGCGGGGCCGATGGCTACACCTTC
NA,TRBV5-6,NA,TRBJ1-1,CASSLLRGDTEAFF,TGTGCCAGCAGCTTGCTCCGGGGGGACACTGAAGCTTTCTTT
NA,TRBV5-1,NA,TRBJ1-1,CASSLGGPGGDEAFF,TGCGCCAGCAGCTTGGGGGGCCCCGGTGGGGATGAAGCTTTCTTT
NA,TRBV28,NA,TRBJ1-1,CASSLSQSFEAFF,TGTGCCAGCAGTTTATCCCAGTCCTTTGAAGCTTTCTTT
NA,TRBV5-1,NA,TRBJ2-5,CASSSTAGPGETQYF,TGCGCCAGCAGCTCCACGGCGGGGCCTGGGGAGACCCAGTACTTC
TRBD1,TRBV29-1,NA,TRBJ1-1,CSVESPGQGQGAFF,TGCAGCGTTGAATCCCCCGGTCAGGGACAGGGAGCTTTCTTT
NA,TRBV19,NA,TRBJ1-1,CASSLNPTVNTEAFF,TGTGCCAGTAGCCTTAACCCTACGGTCAACACTGAAGCTTTCTTT